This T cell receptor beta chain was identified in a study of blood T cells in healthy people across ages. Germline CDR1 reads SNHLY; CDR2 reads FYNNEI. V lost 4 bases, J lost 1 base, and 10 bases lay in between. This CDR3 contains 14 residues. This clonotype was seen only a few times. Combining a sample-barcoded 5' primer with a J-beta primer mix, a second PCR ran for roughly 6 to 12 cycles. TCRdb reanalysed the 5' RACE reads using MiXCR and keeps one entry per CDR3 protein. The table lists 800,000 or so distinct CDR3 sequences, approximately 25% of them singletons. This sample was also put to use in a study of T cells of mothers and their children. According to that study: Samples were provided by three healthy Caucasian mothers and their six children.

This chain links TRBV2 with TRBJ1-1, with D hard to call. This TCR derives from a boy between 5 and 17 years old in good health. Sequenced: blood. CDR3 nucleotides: TGTGCCAGCAGTGCACCTCAAGGGAACACTGAAGCTTTCTTT. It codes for CASSAPQGNTEAFF.